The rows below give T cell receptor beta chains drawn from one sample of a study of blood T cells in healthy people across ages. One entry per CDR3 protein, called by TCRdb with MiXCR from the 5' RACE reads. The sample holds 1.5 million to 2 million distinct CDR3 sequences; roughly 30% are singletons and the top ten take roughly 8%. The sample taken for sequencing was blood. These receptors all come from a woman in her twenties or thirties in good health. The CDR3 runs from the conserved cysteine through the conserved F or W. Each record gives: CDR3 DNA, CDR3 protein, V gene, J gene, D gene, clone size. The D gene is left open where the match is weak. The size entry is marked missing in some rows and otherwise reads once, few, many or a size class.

DNA: TGCGCCAGCAGCCATCAACTCCGGGGTCGCACAGATGCGCAGTATTTT
CDR3: CASSHQLRGRTDAQYF
V: TRBV4-1
J: TRBJ2-3
D: .
size: .

DNA: TGTGCCAGCAGCCCAAACTTAGATACTAGCGCATACGAGCAGTACTTC
CDR3: CASSPNLDTSAYEQYF
V: TRBV3-1
J: TRBJ2-7
D: TRBD2
size: .

DNA: TGCAGTGCTAGAGATCTGAGCGGGAAAGGCTCCTACAATGAGCAGTACTTC
CDR3: CSARDLSGKGSYNEQYF
V: TRBV20-1
J: TRBJ2-7
D: TRBD2
size: .

DNA: TGTGCCAGCGGTGGGACAGGGAAACTCCAAGAGACCCAGTACTTC
CDR3: CASGGTGKLQETQYF
V: TRBV28
J: TRBJ2-5
D: TRBD1
size: .

DNA: TGTGCCAGCAGCCAATTGGGGCAGGAGCTCTATGGCTACACCTTC
CDR3: CASSQLGQELYGYTF
V: TRBV4-2
J: TRBJ1-2
D: .
size: many

DNA: TGTGCCAGCAGTAAGGGACAGACAAGGAGTGATACGCAGTATTTT
CDR3: CASSKGQTRSDTQYF
V: TRBV7-3
J: TRBJ2-3
D: TRBD1
size: .

DNA: TGTGCCAGCAGCTACACCACAGGGTGGAGCTCCTACGAGCAGTACTTC
CDR3: CASSYTTGWSSYEQYF
V: TRBV28
J: TRBJ2-7
D: .
size: many

DNA: TGTGCCAGCAGCTTAGGGGGACTAGGTTTTGTTGGGCAGTACTTC
CDR3: CASSLGGLGFVGQYF
V: TRBV11-2
J: TRBJ2-7
D: TRBD2
size: few

DNA: TGTGCCAGTAGTACGACTTTTGGCTACACCTTC
CDR3: CASSTTFGYTF
V: TRBV19
J: TRBJ1-2
D: .
size: .

DNA: TGCAGTGCTAGTGTGGTGGGAGGTACGCAGTATTTT
CDR3: CSASVVGGTQYF
V: TRBV20-1
J: TRBJ2-3
D: .
size: few

DNA: TGTGCCAGCAGCGATACAGGGGGCAATTTCCCACCCCTCCACTTT
CDR3: CASSDTGGNFPPLHF
V: TRBV7-9
J: TRBJ1-6
D: TRBD1
size: .

DNA: TGTGCCAGCAGCCCACGACAGGGAGGATTCTATGGCTACACCTTC
CDR3: CASSPRQGGFYGYTF
V: TRBV7-2
J: TRBJ1-2
D: TRBD1
size: few

DNA: TGTGTCAGCAGTTATTGGGACACCCAAGAGACCCAGTACTTC
CDR3: CVSSYWDTQETQYF
V: TRBV7-9
J: TRBJ2-5
D: .
size: .

DNA: TGCAGTGCTAGACTAGCAGGGAAAGACTACGAGCAGTACTTC
CDR3: CSARLAGKDYEQYF
V: TRBV20-1
J: TRBJ2-7
D: .
size: few

DNA: TGTGCCAGCAGTTTTGCCGGGCTGGGCGAAAAACTGTTTTTT
CDR3: CASSFAGLGEKLFF
V: TRBV6-5
J: TRBJ1-4
D: .
size: few

DNA: TGTGCCAGCAGTTTAATGGGACAGCCCAATCAGCCCCAGCATTTT
CDR3: CASSLMGQPNQPQHF
V: TRBV28
J: TRBJ1-5
D: TRBD1
size: .